This is a list of T cell receptor beta chains from one sample in a study of PD-L1 blockade in urothelial cancer. TCRdb's copy holds only in-frame clones and misses some; the assay was immunoSEQ multiplex PCR. Among tens of thousands of clones listed, roughly 89% were seen once. This specimen consisted of PBMCs, obtained around atezolizumab (anti-PD-L1) treatment. Receptors were obtained from a man in his 60s with urothelial cancer. Each CDR3 is given with its conserved first and last residue.

j_call v_call cdr3_aa
TRBJ1-2 TRBV9 CASSARGPDYGYTF
TRBJ2-7 TRBV28 CASSPSDEQYF
TRBJ1-2 TRBV28 CATSVGGFDGYTF
TRBJ2-7 TRBV6-5 CASSPLAGPRWEQYF
TRBJ2-1 TRBV11-2 CASSLGLAAYNEQFF
TRBJ2-3 TRBV4-2 CASSQVPSGPNTDTQYF
TRBJ2-5 TRBV7-2 CASSFSTGGIKTQYF
TRBJ2-5 TRBV2 CASSPGTLPQETQYF
TRBJ2-7 TRBV4-1 CASSQEFAGGRYEQYF
TRBJ1-1 TRBV7-6 CASRRTENTEAFF
TRBJ2-3 TRBV6-4 CASSDSGGTQYF
TRBJ2-1 TRBV4-3 CASSQSSTYNEQFF
TRBJ2-3 TRBV5-1 CASNRLAGVGGTDTQYF
TRBJ2-7 TRBV7-2 CASSLQLAGEQYF
TRBJ2-7 TRBV5-4 CASSPAPSGSSYEQYF
TRBJ1-6 TRBV28 CASSLYRGGGSSYNSPLHF
TRBJ2-7 TRBV6-1 CASSARSGTGHEQYF
TRBJ2-1 TRBV13 CASTTGTRYNEQFF
TRBJ1-1 TRBV5-6 CASSLGRGTEAFF
TRBJ2-2 TRBV7-2 CASSQVEDGELFF
TRBJ2-3 TRBV28 CASRTTGTWTDTQYF
TRBJ2-3 TRBV7-2 CASSLGGPDTDTQYF
TRBJ1-5 TRBV6-1 CASTAGLNQPQHF
TRBJ1-2 TRBV9 CASSAVNYGYTF
TRBJ2-5 TRBV18 CASSPDNQETQYF
TRBJ2-7 TRBV7-9 CASSPGYYEQYF
TRBJ2-1 TRBV7-9 CASRGGLAGSYNEQFF
TRBJ2-3 TRBV9 CASSVASRGATDTQYF
TRBJ1-2 TRBV28 CASSPGQSHGYTF
TRBJ2-6 TRBV19 CASSISPRWSGANVLTF
TRBJ2-5 TRBV18 CASSPLGGETQYF
TRBJ1-5 TRBV7-2 CASSLRQYQPQHF
TRBJ1-6 TRBV27 CASSLVAVYNSPLHF
TRBJ2-1 TRBV2 CASSEDLGGNNEQFF
TRBJ2-2 TRBV18 CASSLTLHTGRETGELFF
TRBJ2-1 TRBV5-1 CASSRGGGYNEQFF
TRBJ2-2 TRBV7-2 CASSRPGTVRVKWTGELFF
TRBJ1-6 TRBV6-8 CASTQPGRPLHF
TRBJ1-5 TRBV28 CASRTDRGPSQPQHF
TRBJ2-5 TRBV29-1 CSNSGNLGETQYF
TRBJ2-1 TRBV5-1 CASSQKLGTSGGAGEQFF
TRBJ2-1 TRBV5-4 CASSLGGGSYFSYNEQFF
TRBJ2-3 TRBV7-3 CASSSASSGGSDTQYF
TRBJ1-4 TRBV6-6 CASIRDDPTNEKLFF
TRBJ2-1 TRBV6-5 CASSYSAEIYNEQFF
TRBJ2-1 TRBV5-1 CASSFAGGPVNEQFF
TRBJ2-2 TRBV5-4 CASSSRLVSFPGELFF
TRBJ1-6 TRBV7-2 CASSLEVQGSSPLHF
TRBJ2-7 TRBV15 CATSRDLGRTYEQYF
TRBJ1-2 TRBV11-2 CASSLDRQGFSGGYTF
TRBJ2-7 TRBV11-2 CASSFRRGSLTYEQYF
TRBJ2-5 TRBV18 CASSPRSGQETQYF